The rows below give T cell receptor beta chains drawn from one sample of a study of spatial heterogeneity in lung cancer. In TCRdb, the 5' RACE reads were re-called with MiXCR into one record per CDR3 protein. The sample has tens of thousands of distinct CDR3 sequences, approximately 5.1% seen once. The sequencing used PBMCs, collected at follow-up. Receptor source: a female donor with early-stage non-small cell lung cancer. The CDR3 runs from the conserved cysteine through the conserved F or W. D genes are given only for firm matches. Clone sizes are given selectively: once, few, many, or a class where the clone is expanded.

j_call clone_size d_call v_call cdr3_aa cdr3_nt
TRBJ2-3 many TRBD2 TRBV27 CASSSRMTRTSGRVYTQYF TGTGCCAGCAGTTCACGAATGACCCGGACTAGCGGGCGGGTATATACGCAGTATTTT
TRBJ2-6 many - TRBV7-2 CASSLQGILSGANVLTF TGTGCCAGCAGCTTACAGGGTATTTTATCTGGGGCCAACGTCCTGACTTTC
TRBJ2-1 many - TRBV28 CASSSVPNEQFF TGTGCCAGCAGTTCCGTACCAAATGAGCAGTTCTTC
TRBJ1-5 few - TRBV29-1 CSVAEGSQVQPQHF TGCAGCGTTGCGGAAGGGTCACAAGTGCAGCCCCAGCATTTT
TRBJ2-1 many TRBD1 TRBV20-1 CSAARGGQGYNEQFF TGCAGTGCGGCAAGAGGGGGACAGGGCTACAATGAGCAGTTCTTC
TRBJ1-5 few TRBD1 TRBV7-9 CASSLNQGGVSQPQHF TGTGCCAGCAGCCTTAACCAGGGGGGCGTTTCTCAGCCCCAGCATTTT
TRBJ1-5 many - TRBV4-2 CASSPGRMDSNQPQHF TGTGCCAGCAGCCCTGGACGGATGGATAGCAATCAGCCCCAGCATTTT
TRBJ2-1 many TRBD2 TRBV5-1 CASSLASGSLGEQFF TGCGCCAGCAGCTTAGCCAGCGGGAGCTTAGGTGAGCAGTTCTTC
TRBJ2-7 few - TRBV6-1 CASSVEADYEQYF TGTGCCAGCAGTGTAGAAGCAGACTACGAGCAGTACTTC
TRBJ2-5 - TRBD2 TRBV7-2 CASSLQGRVETQYF TGTGCCAGCAGCTTGCAAGGGAGGGTAGAGACCCAGTACTTC
TRBJ2-7 few - TRBV28 CATAQGRRYEQYF TGTGCCACCGCGCAGGGCCGGCGCTACGAGCAGTACTTC
TRBJ1-2 many TRBD1 TRBV15 CATSREGQGNGYGYTF TGTGCCACCAGCAGAGAGGGACAGGGTAACGGTTATGGCTACACCTTC
TRBJ1-2 many TRBD1 TRBV29-1 CSVGGTAETFFSHGYTF TGCAGCGTTGGAGGGACAGCCGAAACCTTCTTCTCCCATGGCTACACCTTC
TRBJ1-2 many TRBD1 TRBV4-3 CASSQEPGTGHYGYTF TGCGCCAGCAGCCAGGAACCCGGGACAGGACACTATGGCTACACCTTC
TRBJ2-7 many - TRBV9 CASSVGQRGHYEQYF TGTGCCAGCAGCGTAGGACAGCGGGGACATTACGAGCAGTACTTC
TRBJ1-1 many - TRBV5-4 CASSLIGVNTEAFF TGTGCCAGCAGCTTGATCGGGGTGAACACTGAAGCTTTCTTT
TRBJ2-5 many - TRBV20-1 CSAIRPGTSRTIETQYF TGCAGTGCCATTAGGCCAGGTACTAGCAGAACAATAGAGACCCAGTACTTC
TRBJ1-5 many - TRBV7-6 CASSFGAGENQPQHF TGTGCCAGCAGCTTTGGGGCGGGTGAGAATCAGCCCCAGCATTTT
TRBJ2-1 many - TRBV11-2 CASSSGTESSYNEQFF TGTGCCAGCAGCTCCGGGACTGAGAGCTCCTACAATGAGCAGTTCTTC